Listed below are T cell receptor beta chains from one sample, sequenced in a study of T cell responses to AZD1222 COVID-19 vaccine. Clones were read by immunoSEQ multiplex PCR, and TCRdb kept only the in-frame ones, dropping some. The sample lists 150,000 to 200,000 clones; about 91% were seen once. Sequenced here: peripheral blood, sampled 28 days after the second AZD1222 dose. Receptor source: an adult who received the AZD1222 COVID-19 vaccine. The CDR3 runs from the conserved cysteine through the conserved F or W. Fields, in order: J gene, V gene, clone size, D gene, CDR3 DNA, CDR3 protein. A D gene is named only where the DNA matches it firmly. Where a row states a size, it is once, few, many or the class of an expanded clone; other rows omit it.

>TRBJ1-3|TRBV10-3|.|.
TGTGCCACCGGCCGCATATCCTCTGGAAACACCATATATTTT
CATGRISSGNTIYF
>TRBJ1-2|TRBV7-2|.|.
TGTGCCAGCAGCTTACTACAGGGTTTTCATGGCTACACCTTC
CASSLLQGFHGYTF
>TRBJ1-2|TRBV10-3|.|.
TGTGCCATCAGTGTTGGGCAGGCTAACTATGGCTACACCTTC
CAISVGQANYGYTF
>TRBJ1-1|TRBV10-3|once|.
TGTGCCATCAGTGTAATGAGCGGCATGAACACTGAAGCTTTCTTT
CAISVMSGMNTEAFF
>TRBJ1-2|TRBV6-1|.|TRBD1
TGTGCCAGCAATGAACTACAGGGGGCCTTCCACTATGGCTACACCTTC
CASNELQGAFHYGYTF
>TRBJ1-2|TRBV28|.|TRBD1
TGTGCCAGCAGCCCACCGGATTCGGACAGGGATCCTCCAAACTATGGCTACACCTTC
CASSPPDSDRDPPNYGYTF
>TRBJ1-2|TRBV29-1|.|.
TGCAGCGCAGGCCAACTCAGCTATGGCTACACCTTC
CSAGQLSYGYTF
>TRBJ1-1|TRBV24-1|.|TRBD1
TGTGCCACCAGTGACCGACAGGGGGGGAACACTGAAGCTTTCTTT
CATSDRQGGNTEAFF
>TRBJ1-2|TRBV19|.|.
TGTGCCACATGGCGGGGCAACTATGGCTACACCTTC
CATWRGNYGYTF
>TRBJ2-3|TRBV9|.|TRBD2
TGTGCCAGCAGCGCACTCGGACTAGCGGGGGGGTCGGGAGATACGCAGTATTTT
CASSALGLAGGSGDTQYF
>TRBJ1-2|TRBV2|once|TRBD1
TGTGCCAGCACCGGACAGGTAGACTATGGCTACACCTTC
CASTGQVDYGYTF
>TRBJ1-1|TRBV6-5|.|.
TGTGCCAGCAGTCACAGAAGGACAAAACCCGAAGCTTTCTTT
CASSHRRTKPEAFF
>TRBJ1-2|TRBV9|.|.
TGTGCCAGCAGCGTAGGATCGACCGGCCCCACCTATGGCTACACCTTC
CASSVGSTGPTYGYTF
>TRBJ1-2|TRBV6-1|once|TRBD1
TGTGCCAGCAGAGACAGGGACTATGGCTACACCTTC
CASRDRDYGYTF
>TRBJ1-1|TRBV9|.|.
TGTGCCAGCAGCCCCTTCGCCGGAGAGAACACTGAAGCTTTCTTT
CASSPFAGENTEAFF
>TRBJ1-5|TRBV6-5|.|.
TGTGCCAGCAGTTCGGGGATTTTTAGCAATCAGCCCCAGCATTTT
CASSSGIFSNQPQHF
>TRBJ2-5|TRBV9|.|TRBD1
TGTGCCAGCAGCGCGAGAGGGACAGAACAAGAGACCCAGTACTTC
CASSARGTEQETQYF
>TRBJ1-1|TRBV13|.|.
TGTGCCAGCAGCCTAGGGGGGGGCTTGAACACTGAAGCTTTCTTT
CASSLGGGLNTEAFF
>TRBJ1-6|TRBV14|.|.
TGTGCCAGCAGCACCTATAATTCACCCCTCCACTTT
CASSTYNSPLHF
>TRBJ2-3|TRBV6-2/TRBV6-3|.|.
TGTGCCAGCAGTTACGGTTTTGACAGTTCTAGCACAGATACGCAGTATTTT
CASSYGFDSSSTDTQYF
>TRBJ1-5|TRBV6-2/TRBV6-3|.|.
TGTGCCAGCAGTTACTCGATGGGGTCGCATAGCAATCAGCCCCAGCATTTT
CASSYSMGSHSNQPQHF
>TRBJ2-7|TRBV9|.|.
TGTGCCAGCAGCGCCGCCAGGGCCGACGAGCAGTACTTC
CASSAARADEQYF
>TRBJ2-1|TRBV7-8|.|TRBD2
TGTGCCAGCAGCTCCGCCGGGACTAGCGGGGGAAGCTCCTACAATGAGCAGTTCTTC
CASSSAGTSGGSSYNEQFF
>TRBJ2-1|TRBV19|.|TRBD2
TGTGCCAGTAGTCCCCGGACTAGCGTAGACAATGAGCAGTTCTTC
CASSPRTSVDNEQFF
>TRBJ1-6|TRBV19|.|.
TGTGCCAGCCACGACATAGGGAACTCCTATAATTCACCCCTCCACTTT
CASHDIGNSYNSPLHF
>TRBJ1-5|TRBV18|few|TRBD1
TGTGCCAGCTCACCCTCCGCAGGGGGCTTTGGACAGCCCCAGCATTTT
CASSPSAGGFGQPQHF
>TRBJ1-1|TRBV11-2|.|.
TGTGCCAGCAGCTTAGTCCCCGGGAGAGGGACTGAAGCTTTCTTT
CASSLVPGRGTEAFF
>TRBJ1-1|TRBV24-1|.|.
TGTGCCACCAGTGATCTAGAAAACACTGAAGCTTTCTTT
CATSDLENTEAFF